This TCR beta chain was captured by sequencing in a study of T cell repertoires in cytomegalovirus infection. Study information: Indicated by public TCR beta signatures were CMV infection and matching HLA type.

TCRdb re-analysed the reads in MiXCR, keeping a single row per CDR3 protein. The repertoire includes some 400,000 distinct CDR3 sequences, 25% to 40% of them detected once, and roughly 13% sits in the top ten. The CDR3 has 14 residues. From germline, CDR1 is LGHDT and CDR2 YNNKEL (reference sequence). V lost 0 bases and J 6 bases, leaving 11 bases between the germline ends. This clonotype was counted only a few times. What it binds is not known. Study-wide results and caveats: Across the ex vivo response, the dominant clonotypes were HLA-C-restricted CMV-specific TCR beta clonotypes.

The specimen sequenced was PBMCs. This sequence originates from a human donor in good health (CMV status not recorded). Some clones in this sample may be carry-over from other donors' samples. The V call is TRBV3-1, the J call TRBJ1-2; D is undetermined. This CDR3 reads CASSQEKALDGYTF. The CDR3 coding sequence is TGTGCCAGCAGCCAAGAGAAGGCGCTGGATGGCTACACCTTC.